The 29 T cell receptor beta chains below all came from one sample that was sequenced in a study of shared clonotypes between healthy human individuals. Sequencing used immunoSEQ multiplex PCR; TCRdb keeps in-frame clones, though not all of them. The data contain 2 million to 2.5 million clones, roughly 93% of them singletons. The source material was naive CD4+ T cells from PBMCs. The subset was: CD45RA+ positively selected. Every receptor here comes from a man between 18 and 29 years old in good health. Some clones in this sample may be carry-over from other donors' samples.

The rearrangement uses TRBV7-2 and TRBJ2-3; no firm D call. Between the trimmed V and J ends, which lost 2 bases and 5 bases, there was a span of 14 bases. The CDR3 is made up of 15 amino acids. CDR1 is SGHTA and CDR2 is FQGNSA in the germline V gene. For the CDR3, the DNA is TGTGCCAGCAGCTTATTCGGCTCGTGGGGAGATACGCAGTATTTT. This codes for CASSLFGSWGDTQYF.

This clone was recorded only once. V usage is TRBV20-1 and J usage is TRBJ2-1, with D tentatively TRBD1 (6 bases). This CDR3 has 11 residues. The germline V and J ends were trimmed by 7 bases and 8 bases, with 12 bases remaining between them. Germline V lookup: CDR1 DFQATT, CDR2 SNEGSKA (reference sequence). The CDR3 protein is CSDRVVDEQFF. Written as DNA, the CDR3 is TGCAGTGACAGGGTAGTGGATGAGCAGTTCTTC.

DNA for the CDR3: TGTGCCAGCAGTGAAATCTGGGCCCCTTACTACGAGCAGTACTTC. It encodes CASSEIWAPYYEQYF. The chain is built from TRBV6-1 and TRBJ2-7; D is unresolved. The germline V gene encodes CDR1 MNHNS and CDR2 SASEGT. The V gene lost 2 bases and the J gene lost 3 bases, with 14 bases spanning the gap. The length of the CDR3 is 15 residues.

On this clone itself: The sample contains more than one DNA sequence encoding this CDR3. CDR3 sequence: CASSLVSGAGYNEQFF. CDR3 in DNA: TGCGCCAGCAGCTTGGTTTCGGGGGCTGGATACAATGAGCAGTTCTTC. The gene calls are TRBV5-1 and TRBJ2-1; either TRBD1 or TRBD2 may supply D (6 bases each). Germline V gene data show CDR1 as SGHRS and CDR2 as YFSETQ. The CDR3 consists of 16 residues. The germline V and J ends were trimmed by 0 bases and 4 bases, with 14 bases remaining between them.

The V call is TRBV18, the J call TRBJ1-2; a weak D match, TRBD1 (6 bases). CDR1 and CDR2 (germline): KGHSH, LQKENI. The CDR3 is 14 amino acids. V was shortened by 3 bases and J by 1 base, with 9 bases between the two germline ends. The CDR3 reads CASSPRTDNYGYTF. In DNA, the CDR3 is TGTGCCAGCTCACCCAGGACAGATAACTATGGCTACACCTTC.

The chain is built from TRBV11-3 and TRBJ2-5; D is possibly TRBD1 (6 bases). The CDR3 has 13 amino acids. V lost 2 bases to trimming and J lost 11 bases, with 15 bases between them. Germline lookup yields CDR1 SGHNT and CDR2 YENEEA. CDR3 in DNA: TGTGCCAGCAGCTTACTGGGGGCGGAGGAGCAGTACTTC. As protein: CASSLLGAEEQYF.

The CDR3 region has the DNA TGTGCCAGCAGTAATACTAGGGGTAACAATGAGCAGTTCTTC. Its translation: CASSNTRGNNEQFF. This chain connects TRBV9 to TRBJ2-1; D is possibly TRBD1 or TRBD2 (5 bases each). The CDR3 is 14 amino acids. V was cut by 5 bases and J by 5 bases, with 14 bases left in between. The germline V gene has CDR1 SGDLS and CDR2 YYNGEE.

This clone was seen a few times. The V call is TRBV20-1, the J call TRBJ1-2; D gene unclear. Germline CDR1 DFQATT, CDR2 SNEGSKA (reference sequence). The CDR3 loop spans 10 amino acids. The ends were cut back, 6 bases at V and 5 bases at J, with 7 bases in the middle. The CDR3 here is CSAKLYGYTF. Written as DNA, the CDR3 is TGCAGTGCCAAACTTTATGGCTACACCTTC.

A single count supports this clone. This sequence joins TRBV5-6 and TRBJ1-5; 8 positions match TRBD1. The CDR3 runs to 17 residues. Germline lookup yields CDR1 SGHDT and CDR2 YYEEEE. Losses at the gene ends were 5 bases for V and 5 bases for J; bases not matched to a gene: 15. The CDR3 DNA is TGTGCCAGCAGTCTTTGGGGACAGGTTGGCCCACATCAGCCCCAGCATTTT. Its protein product is CASSLWGQVGPHQPQHF.

A single count supports this clone. The chain has TRBV5-1 and TRBJ2-1; 7 nucleotides agree with TRBD2. V was pared by 3 bases and J by 3 bases, with 9 bases of the junction left unmatched. Germline V gene data show CDR1 as SGHRS and CDR2 as YFSETQ. The CDR3 sequence is 16 residues long. The CDR3 loop reads CASSWGAGNVYNEQFF. The CDR3 DNA sequence: TGCGCCAGCAGCTGGGGAGCGGGAAATGTCTACAATGAGCAGTTCTTC.

Remarks on this clone: This sample also contains other DNA sequences that code for the same CDR3. The chain is built from TRBV20-1 and TRBJ2-7; D remains unclear. Germline CDR1 and CDR2: DFQATT and SNEGSKA (reference sequence). The CDR3 spans 10 residues. The ends were cut back, 6 bases at V and 4 bases at J, with 7 bases in the middle. The CDR3 nucleotides are TGCAGTGCAGGACCGTACGAGCAGTACTTC. Protein sequence: CSAGPYEQYF.

The chain couples TRBV10-3 to TRBJ2-7, with D unclear. The CDR3 has 13 amino acids. The germline V and J ends were trimmed by 2 bases and 7 bases, with 12 bases remaining between them. Germline CDR1 and CDR2: ENHRY and SYGVKD. This CDR3 reads CAISETTAREQYF. CDR3 coding DNA: TGTGCCATCAGTGAGACGACCGCAAGGGAGCAGTACTTC.

The rearrangement joins TRBV30 to TRBJ2-5; D uncertain. CDR1 and CDR2 from the germline V gene are GTSNPN and SVGIG (reference sequence). V dropped 0 bases and J dropped 5 bases, with 7 bases sitting between them. This CDR3 is built from 12 residues. The CDR3: CAWSVIRETQYF. The CDR3 region has the DNA TGTGCCTGGAGTGTAATCAGGGAGACCCAGTACTTC.

The rearrangement uses TRBV19 and TRBJ1-2; D ambiguous. V gave up 3 bases and J gave up 5 bases, with 13 bases separating them. CDR3 length: 14 amino acids. Per germline, CDR1 LNHDA and CDR2 SQIVND (reference sequence). This CDR3 is CASSMETGWYGYTF. The CDR3 region has the DNA TGTGCCAGTAGTATGGAGACTGGATGGTATGGCTACACCTTC.

This CDR3 is CASTRTSVGDTQYF. The CDR3 DNA sequence: TGTGCCAGCACCCGGACTAGCGTTGGAGATACGCAGTATTTT. The J gene is TRBJ2-3, the V gene TRBV6-6; 9 positions agree with TRBD2. Per germline, CDR1 MNHNY and CDR2 SVGAGI (reference sequence). This CDR3 has 14 amino acids. Unmatched junction bases numbered 7, after V lost 7 bases and J lost 5 bases.

The chain has TRBV5-1 and TRBJ2-5; possibly TRBD1 or TRBD2 for D (5 bases each). The CDR3 totals 15 residues. The V end was cut by 2 bases, the J end by 4 bases, with 15 bases between. Germline V lookup: CDR1 SGHRS, CDR2 YFSETQ. CDR3 sequence: CASSFQGPSLETQYF. In nucleotides, the CDR3 is TGCGCCAGCAGCTTTCAGGGACCAAGTTTAGAGACCCAGTACTTC.

The J gene is TRBJ1-1, the V gene TRBV2, with D possibly matching TRBD1 (5 bases). V lost 5 bases to trimming and J lost 4 bases, with 14 bases between them. CDR1 SNHLY and CDR2 FYNNEI come from the germline V gene. This CDR3 region has 14 residues. CDR3 nucleotides: TGTGCCAGCAGTTACATCAGGGCTAGCACTGAAGCTTTCTTT. This translates into CASSYIRASTEAFF.

The CDR3 loop reads CASSLKRAGLDNEQFF. DNA of the CDR3: TGTGCCAGCAGCTTAAAGAGGGCGGGACTAGACAATGAGCAGTTCTTC. The chain employs TRBV7-2 and TRBJ2-1; 8 bases fit TRBD2. The germline V gene encodes CDR1 SGHTA and CDR2 FQGNSA. The trim removed 2 bases at V and 5 bases at J, leaving 8 bases unmatched. This CDR3 contains 16 residues.

CDR3 amino acids: CASSIEAGGFTYEQYF. CDR3 nucleotide sequence: TGTGCCAGTAGTATAGAAGCGGGAGGGTTCACCTACGAGCAGTACTTC. The chain joins TRBV19 to TRBJ2-7; 10 bases map to TRBD2. This CDR3 has 16 residues. V was pared by 0 bases and J by 2 bases, with 4 bases of the junction left unmatched. Germline V gene sequence: CDR1 LNHDA, CDR2 SQIVND (reference sequence).

Notes on this clone: The CDR3 does not end in the conserved phenylalanine or tryptophan, so this is likely a read error. This sequence joins TRBV29-1 and TRBJ1-2, with 9 bases fitting TRBD1. This CDR3 has 13 residues. Per the germline V gene, CDR1 is SQVTM and CDR2 is ANQGSEA. With V trimmed by 5 bases and J by 1 base, 2 bases remained unmatched. CDR3 sequence: CSVPGQGNYGYTL. In DNA, the CDR3 is TGCAGCGTTCCGGGACAGGGTAACTATGGCTACACCCTC.

The chain is built from TRBV29-1 and TRBJ1-5; D is ambiguous. CDR3 length: 13 residues. Germline CDR1 SQVTM, CDR2 ANQGSEA. V lost 3 bases and J 5 bases, leaving 11 bases between the germline ends. The CDR3 spells CSVEGFCDQPQHF. CDR3 DNA sequence: TGCAGCGTTGAGGGGTTTTGCGATCAGCCCCAGCATTTT.

The chain combines TRBV7-6 with TRBJ2-5; 11 nucleotides match TRBD2. CDR1 and CDR2 (germline): SGHVS, FNYEAQ. V shed 3 bases and J 4 bases; nucleotides not matched to a gene: 1. The CDR3 has 14 amino acids. The CDR3 sequence: CASSFTSGGETQYF. CDR3 DNA: TGTGCCAGCAGCTTTACTAGCGGGGGAGAGACCCAGTACTTC.

The V gene is TRBV28, the J gene TRBJ2-1, with 9 bases that match TRBD1. This CDR3 contains 15 residues. With V trimmed by 8 bases and J by 6 bases, 11 bases remained unmatched. Germline V gives CDR1 MDHEN, CDR2 SYDVKM. CDR3: CASLSRDRVSNEQFF. In DNA, the CDR3 is TGTGCCAGCCTCAGCCGGGACAGGGTTTCCAATGAGCAGTTCTTC.

The genes are TRBV27 and TRBJ1-2; D is perhaps TRBD1 (5 bases). The germline V and J ends were trimmed by 6 bases and 7 bases, with 21 bases remaining between them. CDR3 length equals 15 residues. Germline-derived CDR1 and CDR2 are MNHEY and SMNVEV (reference sequence). The CDR3 protein is CASRHRDGPWAGYTF. As DNA, the CDR3 is TGTGCCAGCAGACACCGGGACGGACCTTGGGCTGGCTACACCTTC.

V is TRBV29-1 and J is TRBJ1-2; a possible D gene is TRBD1 (6 bases). Germline-derived CDR1 and CDR2 are SQVTM and ANQGSEA. This CDR3 is 16 amino acids long. Trimming stripped 7 bases from V and 7 bases from J, with 28 bases between. The CDR3: CSASGDGIPTQGGYTF. The CDR3 DNA reads TGCAGCGCTTCGGGCGACGGAATCCCGACACAGGGTGGCTACACCTTC.

The V and J genes are TRBV10-3 and TRBJ1-1, with D unclear. V lost 3 bases, J lost 1 base, and 9 bases lay in between. This CDR3 spans 14 amino acids. The germline gives CDR1 ENHRY, CDR2 SYGVKD. The CDR3, as DNA: TGTGCCATCAGTGATACAGTTGAGAACACTGAAGCTTTCTTT. This codes for CAISDTVENTEAFF.

The V gene is TRBV11-2, the J gene TRBJ2-7; D gene unclear. With 5 bases removed from V and 6 bases from J, the gap between germline ends came to 14 bases. This CDR3 is 13 amino acids long. Germline V lookup: CDR1 SGHAT, CDR2 FQNNGV. For the CDR3, the DNA is TGTGCCAGCAGCCACCTTGGGGAAGTCGAGCAGTACTTC. It codes for CASSHLGEVEQYF.

Worth noting for this clone: Other DNA sequences within the sample encode an identical CDR3. This chain links TRBV19 with TRBJ1-2; 7 nucleotides agree with TRBD1. The CDR3 covers 13 residues. Germline V gene sequence: CDR1 LNHDA, CDR2 SQIVND (reference sequence). Trimming removed 3 bases from V and 4 bases from J; junction bases left unmatched: 2. The CDR3 reads CASSMTGIYGYTF. CDR3 sequence (DNA): TGTGCCAGTAGTATGACAGGGATCTATGGCTACACCTTC.

The CDR3 spells CASSQQDSLNYGYTF. DNA for the CDR3: TGCGCCAGCAGCCAGCAGGACAGCTTAAACTATGGCTACACCTTC. The V call is TRBV4-3, the J call TRBJ1-2; a possible D gene is TRBD1 (6 bases). This CDR3 contains 15 residues. The V gene's germline CDR1 is LGHNA and CDR2 YSLEER. The V and J ends lost 3 bases and 2 bases respectively, with 13 bases between them.